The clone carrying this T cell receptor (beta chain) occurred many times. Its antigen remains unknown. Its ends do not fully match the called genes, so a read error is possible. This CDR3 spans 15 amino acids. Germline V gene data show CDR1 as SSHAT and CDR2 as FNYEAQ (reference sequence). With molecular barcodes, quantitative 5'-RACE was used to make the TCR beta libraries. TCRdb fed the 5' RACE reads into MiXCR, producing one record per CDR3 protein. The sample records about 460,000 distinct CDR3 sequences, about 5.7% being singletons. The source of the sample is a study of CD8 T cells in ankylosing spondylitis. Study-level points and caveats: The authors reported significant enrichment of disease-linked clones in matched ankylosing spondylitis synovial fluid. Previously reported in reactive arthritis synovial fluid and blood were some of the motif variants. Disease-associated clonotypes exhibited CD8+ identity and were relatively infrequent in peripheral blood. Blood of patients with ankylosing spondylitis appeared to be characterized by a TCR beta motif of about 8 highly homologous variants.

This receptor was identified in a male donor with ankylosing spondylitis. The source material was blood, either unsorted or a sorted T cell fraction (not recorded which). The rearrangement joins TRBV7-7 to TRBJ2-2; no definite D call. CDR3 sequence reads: CASSHGPATTGELFF. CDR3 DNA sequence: TGTGCTAGCAGCCACGGGCCCGCGACCACCGGGGAGCTGTTTTTT.